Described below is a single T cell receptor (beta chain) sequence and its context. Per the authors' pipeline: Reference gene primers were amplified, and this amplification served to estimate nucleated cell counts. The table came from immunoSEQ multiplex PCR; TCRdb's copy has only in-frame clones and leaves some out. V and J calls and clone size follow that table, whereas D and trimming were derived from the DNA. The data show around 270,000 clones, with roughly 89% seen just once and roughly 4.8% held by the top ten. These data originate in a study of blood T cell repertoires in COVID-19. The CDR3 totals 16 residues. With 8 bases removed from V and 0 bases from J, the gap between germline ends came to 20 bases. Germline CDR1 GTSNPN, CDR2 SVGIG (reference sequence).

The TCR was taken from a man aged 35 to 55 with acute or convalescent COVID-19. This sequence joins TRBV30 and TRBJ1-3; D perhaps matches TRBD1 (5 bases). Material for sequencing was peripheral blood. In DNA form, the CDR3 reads TGTGCCCTTTCCTTTGACAGTACCTTCTCTGGAAACACCATATATTTT. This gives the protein CALSFDSTFSGNTIYF.